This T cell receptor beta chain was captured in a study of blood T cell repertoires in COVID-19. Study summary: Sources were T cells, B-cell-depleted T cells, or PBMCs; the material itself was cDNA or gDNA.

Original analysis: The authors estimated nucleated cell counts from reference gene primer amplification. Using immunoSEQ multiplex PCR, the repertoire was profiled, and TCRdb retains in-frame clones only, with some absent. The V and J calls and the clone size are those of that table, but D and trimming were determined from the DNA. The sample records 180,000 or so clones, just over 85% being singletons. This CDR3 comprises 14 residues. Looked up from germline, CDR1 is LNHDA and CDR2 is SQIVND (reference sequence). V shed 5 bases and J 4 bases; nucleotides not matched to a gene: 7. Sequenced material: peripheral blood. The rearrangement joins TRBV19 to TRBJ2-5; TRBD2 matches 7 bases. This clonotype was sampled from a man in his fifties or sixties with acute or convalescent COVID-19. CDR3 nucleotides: TGTGCCAGTAGTCGCTGGGGGACTATAGAGACCCAGTACTTC. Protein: CASSRWGTIETQYF.